The 28 T cell receptor beta chains listed next were all sequenced from one sample in a study of high-grade serous ovarian cancer treatment subgroups. The table came from immunoSEQ multiplex PCR; TCRdb's copy has only in-frame clones and leaves some out. The profile shows approximately 6,000 clones, more than 60% of them singletons. Tumor tissue was taken before any definitive surgery or chemotherapy was given. Sequences were obtained from tumor tissue. The receptors here all came from a human donor with high-grade serous ovarian cancer.

By share, this clone counts as large. This chain uses TRBV7-9 with TRBJ2-7; 8 bases are shared with TRBD1. This CDR3 comprises 15 residues. The V and J ends lost 4 bases and 5 bases, in that order; junction bases with no gene match: 10. CDR1 and CDR2 from the germline V gene are SEHNR and FQNEAQ (reference sequence). CDR3 protein: CASSSPTGVGDEQYF. The DNA of the CDR3 is TGTGCCAGCAGCTCACCGACAGGGGTAGGCGACGAGCAGTACTTC.

This clone was picked up one time. The chain uses TRBV27 and TRBJ1-1; D is ambiguous. The germline CDR1 and CDR2 sequences are MNHEY and SMNVEV (reference sequence). Trimming cost V 3 bases and J 6 bases, with 11 bases left between them. The CDR3 is 13 residues long. CDR3 coding DNA: TGTGCCAGCAGTTTTCGCCCCATTTCTGAAGCTTTCTTT. Translating it yields CASSFRPISEAFF.

The chain has TRBV2 and TRBJ2-1; a weak D match, TRBD1 (5 bases). With 6 bases removed from V and 1 base from J, the gap between germline ends came to 10 bases. CDR1 and CDR2 from the germline V gene are SNHLY and FYNNEI. The CDR3 extends over 14 amino acids. CDR3 nucleotides: TGTGCCAGCAGGGGCAGGGAATCCTACAATGAGCAGTTCTTC. Residues: CASRGRESYNEQFF.

This sequence joins TRBV7-9 and TRBJ1-1; TRBD1 might be the D (6 bases). V lost 6 bases, J lost 5 bases, and 10 bases lay in between. The germline gives CDR1 SEHNR, CDR2 FQNEAQ (reference sequence). The CDR3 loop spans 12 amino acids. The CDR3 spells CASSQGWTEAFF. The CDR3 region has the DNA TGTGCCAGCAGTCAGGGGTGGACTGAAGCTTTCTTT.

The J gene is TRBJ1-2, the V gene TRBV5-6; D ambiguous. The germline V gene has CDR1 SGHDT and CDR2 YYEEEE. Trimming took off 0 bases at V and 5 bases at J, with 8 bases between the two ends. The CDR3 extends over 13 amino acids. The CDR3 DNA reads as TGTGCCAGCAGCTTGGATCCGAGTTATGGCTACACCTTC. Translating gives CASSLDPSYGYTF.

The chain links TRBV7-8 to TRBJ2-7; D remains ambiguous. Per the germline V gene, CDR1 is SGHVS and CDR2 is FQNEAQ. Between the trimmed V and J ends, which lost 1 base and 0 bases, there was a span of 4 bases. The CDR3 spans 13 residues. CDR3 DNA sequence: TGTGCCAGCAGCTTAGGACTCTCCTACGAGCAGTACTTC. The encoded protein is CASSLGLSYEQYF.

The rearrangement uses TRBV5-5 and TRBJ2-2; D remains ambiguous. The CDR3 runs 15 residues. CDR1 is SGHKS, CDR2 YYEKEE, per germline (reference sequence). Deletions cut 1 base from V and 0 bases from J, with 7 bases between. The CDR3 DNA follows: TGTGCCAGCAGCTTGACAACGACGAACACCGGGGAGCTGTTTTTT. Translating it yields CASSLTTTNTGELFF.

The chain uses TRBV19 and TRBJ2-2, with a tentative D call TRBD1 (6 bases). V lost 0 bases and J 7 bases, leaving 12 bases between the germline ends. Germline loops: CDR1 LNHDA, CDR2 SQIVND (reference sequence). This CDR3 contains 15 residues. CDR3 sequence reads: CASSIETGRVGELFF. CDR3 DNA: TGTGCCAGTAGTATAGAAACAGGGCGGGTCGGGGAGCTGTTTTTT. Complete variable domain (other parts from reference TRBV19 and TRBJ2-2): DGGITQSPKYLFRKEGQNVTLSCEQNLNHDAMYWYRQDPGQGLRLIYYSQIVNDFQKGDIAEGYSVSREKKESFPLTVTSAQKNPTAFYLCASSIETGRVGELFFGEGSRLTVL.

The CDR3 reads CAWRQARDQPQHF. The CDR3 DNA follows: TGTGCCTGGAGACAGGCCAGGGATCAGCCCCAGCATTTT. The chain has TRBV30 and TRBJ1-5, with TRBD1 as a possible D gene (5 bases). Germline values: CDR1 GTSNPN, CDR2 SVGIG (reference sequence). The CDR3 contains 13 residues. V gave up 3 bases and J gave up 5 bases, with 11 bases separating them. The whole variable domain, filled in from reference TRBV30 and TRBJ1-5, reads SQTIHQWPATLVQPVGSPLSLECTVEGTSNPNLYWYRQAAGRGLQLLFYSVGIGQISSEVPQNLSASRPQDRQFILSSKKLLLSDSGFYLCAWRQARDQPQHFGDGTRLSIL.

This clone was detected a few times. V usage is TRBV2 and J usage is TRBJ1-1, with D tentatively TRBD1 (5 bases). Germline V gives CDR1 SNHLY, CDR2 FYNNEI. Trimming pared 5 bases from V and 2 bases from J, leaving 9 bases between. There are 13 residues in the CDR3. CDR3 in amino acids: CASSPTGNTEAFF. CDR3 nucleotide sequence: TGTGCCAGCAGTCCTACAGGAAACACTGAAGCTTTCTTT.

The chain recombines TRBV30 with TRBJ2-7; weak D call: TRBD2 (6 bases). This CDR3 region has 13 residues. Between the trimmed V and J ends, which lost 0 bases and 6 bases, there was a span of 12 bases. Germline values: CDR1 GTSNPN, CDR2 SVGIG (reference sequence). The CDR3 DNA follows: TGTGCCTGGAGTGTAGGCCAGGGAGGCGAGCAGTACTTC. It encodes CAWSVGQGGEQYF.

V gene TRBV9 combines with J gene TRBJ2-3, with 14 bases lining up with TRBD2. In germline, CDR1 is SGDLS, CDR2 YYNGEE. The CDR3 covers 14 residues. Trimming removed 3 bases from V and 11 bases from J; junction bases left unmatched: 5. CDR3: CASSGRTSGGRQYF. CDR3 coding DNA: TGTGCCAGCAGCGGCAGGACTAGCGGGGGGCGGCAGTATTTT.

The V and J genes are TRBV7-2 and TRBJ2-5; D remains ambiguous. The V end was cut by 5 bases, the J end by 5 bases, with 9 bases between. In germline, CDR1 is SGHTA, CDR2 FQGNSA. This CDR3 comprises 12 residues. CDR3 nucleotide sequence: TGTGCCAGCAGCAAAACGACGGAGACCCAGTACTTC. Amino acid sequence: CASSKTTETQYF.

This clone occurred once. The rearrangement uses TRBV6-1 and TRBJ2-7; D is uncertain. Germline values: CDR1 MNHNS, CDR2 SASEGT. V was trimmed by 7 bases and J by 7 bases, leaving 14 bases between them. The CDR3 is made up of 12 amino acids. The CDR3 DNA is TGTGCCAGCAAGTTGGACCTCGGGGAGCAGTACTTC. Translated: CASKLDLGEQYF.

This clone has only a few counts. The chain couples TRBV2 to TRBJ1-6; no firm D call. The CDR3 is 16 residues long. V was clipped by 3 bases and J by 6 bases, with 15 bases between them. The germline gives CDR1 SNHLY, CDR2 FYNNEI. The CDR3 loop is CASSDSLSGINSPLHF. The CDR3 DNA sequence: TGTGCCAGCAGTGACTCTTTGTCGGGGATTAATTCACCCCTCCACTTT.

The rearrangement joins TRBV27 to TRBJ2-1; 9 bases line up with TRBD1. Germline values: CDR1 MNHEY, CDR2 SMNVEV (reference sequence). This CDR3 is built from 16 residues. V dropped 4 bases and J dropped 7; count of bases not matched to a gene: 11. The CDR3 nucleotides are TGTGCCAGCAGTTCCAGCGGGACAGGGCGAGGGAATGAGCAGTTCTTC. This translates into CASSSSGTGRGNEQFF.

This clone was detected once. The chain combines TRBV19 with TRBJ1-1; unclear D gene. This CDR3 is 13 amino acids long. V shed 3 bases and J shed 1 base, with 6 bases lying between them. The germline V gene encodes CDR1 LNHDA and CDR2 SQIVND (reference sequence). The CDR3 is CASSMGRNTEAFF. CDR3 nucleotides: TGTGCCAGTAGTATGGGCAGGAACACTGAAGCTTTCTTT.

J is TRBJ2-7 and V is TRBV2; tentative D call: TRBD1 (6 bases). The germline gives CDR1 SNHLY, CDR2 FYNNEI. CDR3 length: 15 residues. The V gene lost 2 bases and the J gene lost 1 base, with 12 bases spanning the gap. CDR3 nucleotide sequence: TGTGCCAGCAGTGAATGGTGGGACAAATCCTACGAGCAGTACTTC. It codes for CASSEWWDKSYEQYF.

The J gene is TRBJ1-4, the V gene TRBV6-1; D not resolved. The CDR3 runs 14 residues. From germline, CDR1 is MNHNS and CDR2 SASEGT. Trimming took 6 bases from V and 8 from J, leaving 16 bases between them. In DNA form, the CDR3 reads TGTGCCAGCAGGTCGGGCCCGCAAGGGGAAAAACTGTTTTTT. It specifies CASRSGPQGEKLFF.

V gene TRBV7-8 combines with J gene TRBJ1-4, with 9 positions matching TRBD1. CDR1 SGHVS and CDR2 FQNEAQ come from the germline V gene. The CDR3 runs to 15 residues. Germline trimming cut 3 bases from V and 8 bases from J; bases unmatched to any gene: 7. The CDR3 spells CASSLNRGPSEKLFF. The CDR3 nucleotides are TGTGCCAGCAGCTTGAACAGGGGGCCCAGCGAAAAACTGTTTTTT.

This clone came up a few times. The chain couples TRBV11-2 to TRBJ1-4, with D unresolved. Trimming shortened V by 4 bases and J by 5 bases, and 8 bases separated the two germline ends. This CDR3 comprises 13 residues. Germline-derived CDR1 and CDR2 are SGHAT and FQNNGV. The CDR3: CASSSRVNEKLFF. CDR3 sequence (DNA): TGTGCCAGCAGCTCGAGAGTAAATGAAAAACTGTTTTTT.

V and J are TRBV2 and TRBJ1-2; D possibly corresponds to TRBD1 (5 bases). Trimming removed 7 bases from V and 4 bases from J, with 13 bases in between. The CDR3 totals 13 residues. Per germline, CDR1 SNHLY and CDR2 FYNNEI. CDR3 sequence: CASIPAGGYGYTF. CDR3 DNA: TGTGCCAGCATCCCAGCGGGGGGCTATGGCTACACCTTC.

V usage is TRBV4-3 and J usage is TRBJ2-3, with TRBD2 matching over 10 bases. CDR3 length: 15 amino acids. The germline V gene has CDR1 LGHNA and CDR2 YSLEER. The J segment lost 0 bases and the V segment lost 3 bases, leaving 0 bases of the junction unmatched. Here the CDR3 reads CASSQTSGSTDTQYF. The CDR3 region has the DNA TGCGCCAGCAGCCAGACTAGCGGGAGCACAGATACGCAGTATTTT.

This clone showed up just a few times. The chain carries TRBV5-6 and TRBJ2-7, with D hard to call. This CDR3 is built from 12 residues. Trimming pared 0 bases from V and 7 bases from J, leaving 8 bases between. Germline values: CDR1 SGHDT, CDR2 YYEEEE. This CDR3 is CASSLAVGEQYF. In DNA, the CDR3 is TGTGCCAGCAGCTTGGCTGTCGGGGAGCAGTACTTC. The full variable domain, its missing parts supplied by reference TRBV5-6 and TRBJ2-7, is DAGVTQSPTHLIKTRGQQVTLRCSPKSGHDTVSWYQQALGQGPQFIFQYYEEEERQRGNFPDRFSGHQFPNYSSELNVNALLLGDSALYLCASSLAVGEQYFGPGTRLTVT.

CDR3 coding DNA: TGCGCCAGCAGGGCCCCTTCTTCGAAGGACTACACCTTC. Translated: CASRAPSSKDYTF. The chain combines TRBV5-1 with TRBJ1-2; D is ambiguous. Trimming stripped 5 bases from V and 10 bases from J, with 18 bases between. CDR1 is SGHRS and CDR2 is YFSETQ in the germline V gene. The length of the CDR3 is 13 residues.

The chain carries TRBV7-9 and TRBJ2-5, with D uncertain. The assigned J gene may be wrong: the sequence end matches TRBJ2-7 better. The V gene's germline CDR1 is SEHNR and CDR2 FQNEAQ (reference sequence). This CDR3 contains 14 residues. This CDR3 is CASSFEYRSYEQYF. CDR3 bases: TGTGCCAGCAGCTTTGAATACCGCTCATACGAGCAGTACTTC.

The chain employs TRBV7-8 and TRBJ2-7; 9 bases line up with TRBD1. V trimming: 3 bases; J trimming: 3 bases; junction bases outside the gene matches: 6. The CDR3 totals 15 residues. CDR1 is SGHVS and CDR2 is FQNEAQ in the germline V gene. CDR3 in amino acids: CASSFGQGPSYEQYF. DNA of the CDR3: TGTGCCAGCAGCTTCGGACAGGGGCCCAGCTACGAGCAGTACTTC.

V gene TRBV6-6 combines with J gene TRBJ1-2; 7 bases fit TRBD1. The CDR3 covers 14 residues. With 5 bases clipped from V and 3 bases from J, the junction kept 6 bases outside the gene matches. CDR1 is MNHNY, CDR2 SVGAGI, per germline (reference sequence). The CDR3 sequence: CASSHRGLDYGYTF. The CDR3 nucleotides are TGTGCCAGCAGTCACAGGGGTTTAGACTATGGCTACACCTTC.